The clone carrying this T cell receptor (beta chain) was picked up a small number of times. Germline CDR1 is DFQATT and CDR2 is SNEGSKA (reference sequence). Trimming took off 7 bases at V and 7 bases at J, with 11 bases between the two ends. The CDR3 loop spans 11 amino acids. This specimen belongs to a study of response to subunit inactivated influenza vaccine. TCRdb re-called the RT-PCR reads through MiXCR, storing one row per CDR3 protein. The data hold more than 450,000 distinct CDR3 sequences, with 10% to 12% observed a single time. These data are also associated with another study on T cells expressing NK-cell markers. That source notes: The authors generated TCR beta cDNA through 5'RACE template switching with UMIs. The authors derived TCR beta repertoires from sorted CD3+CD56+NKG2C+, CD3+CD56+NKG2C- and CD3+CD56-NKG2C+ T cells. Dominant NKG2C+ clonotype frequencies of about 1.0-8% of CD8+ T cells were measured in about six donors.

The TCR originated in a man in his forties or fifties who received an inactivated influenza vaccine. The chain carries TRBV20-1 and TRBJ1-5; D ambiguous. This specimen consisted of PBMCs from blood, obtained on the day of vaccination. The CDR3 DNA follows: TGCAGTGTCGGGGAGGCCCAGCCCCAGCATTTT. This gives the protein CSVGEAQPQHF.